This is a list of T cell receptor beta chains from one sample in a study of CD8 T cells in Susac syndrome. TCRdb called the immunoSEQ multiplex PCR reads again in MiXCR, with one record for every CDR3 protein. The data contain approximately 130,000 distinct CDR3 sequences, around 91% of them singletons. The sequenced sample consisted of CD8+ T cells from PBMCs. These receptors were taken from a human donor with multiple sclerosis. CDR3s include the opening cysteine and the closing phenylalanine or tryptophan.

CDR3	V	J
CSVVGGTIHRDEQYF	TRBV29-1	TRBJ2-7
CASSKTGPTYEQYF	TRBV7-9	TRBJ2-7
CASSLATSGVSTDTQYF	TRBV7-9	TRBJ2-3
CSARDVAGSSYEQYF	TRBV20-1	TRBJ2-7
CSARDHRGNYEQYF	TRBV20-1	TRBJ2-7
CASSSRVTQGVLTGELFF	TRBV28	TRBJ2-2
CASSRTGNYEQYF	TRBV14	TRBJ2-7
CASSFSGPSNEQYF	TRBV11-2	TRBJ2-7
CASSPPQLNTEAFF	TRBV7-8	TRBJ1-1
CASSRQGDQPQHF	TRBV6-5	TRBJ1-5
CASSHGIINTGELFF	TRBV3-1	TRBJ2-2
CASSSGIVNEQFF	TRBV6-2/TRBV6-3	TRBJ2-1
CASSYGGPNQPQHF	TRBV27	TRBJ1-5
CAISEAQGVSSYEQYF	TRBV10-3	TRBJ2-7
CAVQLPGELFF	TRBV6-6	TRBJ2-2
CASSYSYLLNEQFF	TRBV6-5	TRBJ2-1
CASSAPGLAYEQYF	TRBV7-9	TRBJ2-7
CASLDPSTYEQYF	TRBV7-9	TRBJ2-7
CSASDWDSSSGELFF	TRBV20-1	TRBJ2-2
CASSLRLAGYQETQYF	TRBV28	TRBJ2-5
CASSLGSLFEQYF	TRBV7-2	TRBJ2-7
CSAEPGVTYEQYF	TRBV20-1	TRBJ2-7
CASSDQTGESYEQYF	TRBV9	TRBJ2-7
CASKSESTEAFF	TRBV5-1	TRBJ1-1
CASSPGRAVQPQHF	TRBV7-8	TRBJ1-5
CACKSDSLPAETQYF	TRBV30	TRBJ2-5
CASSVPSSGRGDTQYF	TRBV9	TRBJ2-3
CASRIQGQETQYF	TRBV6-1	TRBJ2-5
CASSLEGALGTDTQYF	TRBV13	TRBJ2-3
CSVERGETQYF	TRBV29-1	TRBJ2-5
CSASGTSGRPGEQFF	TRBV20-1	TRBJ2-1
CAWGNIWNTEAFF	TRBV30	TRBJ1-1
CASSGDDQPQHF	TRBV7-6	TRBJ1-5
CASSYLDRPNEQFF	TRBV6-2/TRBV6-3	TRBJ2-1
CASSQEGTAGETQYF	TRBV4-1	TRBJ2-5
CASSRLLAGGETQYF	TRBV4-3	TRBJ2-5
CASGLDSSYNEQFF	TRBV12-5	TRBJ2-1
CASSPRGSGGKETQYF	TRBV13	TRBJ2-5
CASSLAGLADDEQFF	TRBV13	TRBJ2-1
CASSQLGGGEKLFF	TRBV7-6	TRBJ1-4
CASALAVTDTQYF	TRBV19	TRBJ2-3
CASGPWGGDEQFF	TRBV12-5	TRBJ2-1
CASSLAPINYGYTF	TRBV5-1	TRBJ1-2
CASSYSNSNQPQHF	TRBV6-5	TRBJ1-5
CASREEDQPQHF	TRBV28	TRBJ1-5
CASSLGAGTSKDTQYF	TRBV7-7	TRBJ2-3